This TCR beta chain came from a study of neurological immune-mediated disorders. The cDNA was generated through 5'RACE incorporating 10-nucleotide random UMIs. Every sequencing run generated in excess of 160 million TCR-beta sequences. These sequences covered 15-18 subjects. TCRdb re-called the 5' RACE reads with MiXCR, one entry per CDR3 protein. The data show tens of thousands of distinct CDR3 sequences, under 9.5% seen once. Unsorted libraries were prepared from 2 million PBMCs that had been stored at -80 C. The CDR3 spans 16 residues. Germline lookup yields CDR1 SGHKS and CDR2 YYEKEE (reference sequence). V was shortened by 1 base and J by 4 bases, with 17 bases between the two germline ends. This clonotype has a count of ten or more.

Sequenced: PBMCs. This sequence joins TRBV5-5 and TRBJ1-2; tentative D call: TRBD1 (6 bases). The sequence was obtained from a middle-aged woman in good health. In DNA form, the CDR3 reads TGTGCCAGCAGCTTGTCCTTGGGGGGGGGCATCTATGGCTACACCTTC. Residues: CASSLSLGGGIYGYTF.